Described below is a single T cell receptor beta chain sequence and its context. Its antigen is undetermined. V shed 9 bases and J 3 bases; nucleotides not matched to a gene: 14. CDR1 SNHLY and CDR2 FYNNEI come from the germline V gene. The CDR3 loop spans 17 amino acids. This entry belongs to a study of cytomegalovirus exposure and HLA in healthy donors. Findings and caveats of the study: A later analysis by the authors found several of the most significant clusters apparently linked to common viral pathogens. The study labeled fewer than 200 TCR beta chains cytomegalovirus-associated. Rare TCR sequences predominated, though certain public TCRs were found in many donors.

The PCR contained 60 Vbeta and 13 Jbeta primers. Generated by immunoSEQ multiplex PCR, the TCRdb table keeps only in-frame clones and is missing some. The repertoire has about 160,000 clones, about 88% of them found once; the top ten carry under 2.5%. The chain links TRBV2 to TRBJ2-6; 7 positions match TRBD1. Sequencing was performed on PBMCs. The TCR was taken from a woman younger than 35 in good health and CMV-seronegative. CDR3 sequence reads: CARDDREGYFGANVLTF. CDR3 nucleotide sequence: TGTGCCAGGGATGACAGGGAAGGGTATTTTGGGGCCAACGTCCTGACTTTC. Filled out from reference TRBV2 and TRBJ2-6, the complete variable domain reads EPEVTQTPSHQVTQMGQEVILRCVPISNHLYFYWYRQILGQKVEFLVSFYNNEISEKSEIFDDQFSVERPDGSNFTLKIRSTKLEDSAMYFCARDDREGYFGANVLTFGAGSRLTVL.